The 32 T cell receptor beta chains given below trace back to one sample, sequenced in a study of T cells after yellow fever vaccination. TCRdb reanalysed the 5' RACE reads using MiXCR and keeps one entry per CDR3 protein. The sample has about 320,000 distinct CDR3 sequences, roughly 10% seen once. This specimen consisted of CD4+ T cells sorted from PBMCs, obtained 45 days after the yellow fever booster vaccination. These receptor sequences come from a man aged 18 to 35 who received the YFV17D yellow fever vaccine.

There are a few counts of this clonotype. The chain joins TRBV5-1 to TRBJ1-1; 10 nucleotides align to TRBD1. Trimming cost V 5 bases and J 2 bases; bases outside gene matches: 9. The CDR3 spans 16 residues. Germline lookup yields CDR1 SGHRS and CDR2 YFSETQ. This CDR3 is CASRLRQGAGNTEAFF. CDR3 bases: TGCGCCAGCAGACTACGACAGGGGGCTGGCAACACTGAAGCTTTCTTT.

This clonotype has just a few counts. The genes are TRBV27 and TRBJ2-5; D gene ambiguous. V was cut by 5 bases and J by 6 bases, with 19 bases left in between. The CDR3 sequence is 15 residues long. Germline values: CDR1 MNHEY, CDR2 SMNVEV (reference sequence). The CDR3 is CASSPSLSSWQTQYF. The CDR3 DNA is TGTGCCAGCAGTCCCTCCTTGAGTAGCTGGCAGACCCAGTACTTC.

This clonotype has just a few counts. The V call is TRBV15, the J call TRBJ2-1; no firm D call. Trimming removed 0 bases at V and 2 bases at J, with 17 bases between. The CDR3 is 18 amino acids. Germline lookup yields CDR1 LNHNV and CDR2 YYDKDF (reference sequence). CDR3 amino acids: CATSRDAPVRVAYNEQFF. In nucleotides, the CDR3 is TGTGCCACCAGCAGAGACGCGCCAGTGCGAGTAGCCTACAATGAGCAGTTCTTC. The full variable domain, rest sourced from reference TRBV15 and TRBJ2-1, is DAMVIQNPRYQVTQFGKPVTLSCSQTLNHNVMYWYQQKSSQAPKLLFHYYDKDFNNEADTPDNFQSRRPNTSFCFLDIRSPGLGDTAMYLCATSRDAPVRVAYNEQFFGPGTRLTVL.

This clonotype was recorded a few times. This chain links TRBV7-9 with TRBJ2-2; D gene unclear. Between the trimmed V and J ends, which lost 5 bases and 0 bases, there was a span of 13 bases. The CDR3 sequence is 16 residues long. The germline V gene has CDR1 SEHNR and CDR2 FQNEAQ (reference sequence). CDR3 DNA: TGTGCCAGCAGCGAACGGGCAGTGACGAACACCGGGGAGCTGTTTTTT. This encodes CASSERAVTNTGELFF.

This clonotype was seen a handful of times. This rearrangement joins TRBV7-2 to TRBJ2-1, with 8 bases identical to TRBD1. Trimming cost V 4 bases and J 0 bases; bases outside gene matches: 5. Looked up from germline, CDR1 is SGHTA and CDR2 is FQGNSA. This CDR3 spans 16 amino acids. Here the CDR3 DNA reads TGTGCCAGCAGCTCTGGGACAGGCCTCTCCTACAATGAGCAGTTCTTC. Protein sequence: CASSSGTGLSYNEQFF.

This chain joins TRBV2 and TRBJ2-5, with a weak D call TRBD2 (5 bases). The ends were cut back, 3 bases at V and 10 bases at J, with 18 bases in the middle. Germline V gene sequence: CDR1 SNHLY, CDR2 FYNNEI. This CDR3 has 14 residues. The CDR3 nucleotides read TGTGCCAGCAGTGAGTGGACTGGATCCCAGATCCAGTACTTC. Translation: CASSEWTGSQIQYF.

This clonotype was seen many times. This chain uses TRBV29-1 with TRBJ2-5; D gene uncertain. There are 12 residues in the CDR3. Germline CDR1 reads SQVTM; CDR2 reads ANQGSEA. Trimming pared 3 bases from V and 1 base from J, leaving 6 bases between. CDR3 sequence (DNA): TGCAGCGTTGACCCCTTCCAAGAGACCCAGTACTTC. Residues: CSVDPFQETQYF.

The chain has TRBV27 and TRBJ1-5; D call uncertain. Looked up from germline, CDR1 is MNHEY and CDR2 is SMNVEV (reference sequence). This CDR3 spans 13 amino acids. V gave up 3 bases and J gave up 7 bases, with 10 bases separating them. The CDR3 region is CASSLSIWQPQHF. In nucleotides, the CDR3 is TGTGCCAGCAGTTTGTCAATTTGGCAGCCCCAGCATTTT.

A few counts support this clonotype. CDR3: CASSPIRQGNTEAFF. For the CDR3, the DNA is TGTGCCAGCAGCCCGATCCGACAGGGGAACACTGAAGCTTTCTTT. The chain joins TRBV6-2 or TRBV6-3 to TRBJ1-1, with 7 nucleotides matching TRBD1. Germline V gives CDR1 MNHEY, CDR2 SVGEGT. The CDR3 consists of 15 residues. Trimming cost V 6 bases and J 1 base; bases outside gene matches: 8.

This clonotype occurred a few times. V usage is TRBV14 and J usage is TRBJ2-7, with no clear D. V was clipped by 0 bases and J by 7 bases, with 7 bases between them. CDR3 length: 12 residues. The V gene's germline CDR1 is SGHDN and CDR2 FVKESK. As DNA, the CDR3 is TGTGCCAGCAGCCAAGATTGGAGTGAGCAGTACTTC. It encodes CASSQDWSEQYF.

The genes are TRBV10-3 and TRBJ2-7, with 8 bases that match TRBD2. The CDR3 is made up of 14 amino acids. After removal of 3 bases from V and 7 bases from J, the junction contained 8 bases not matched to a gene. Germline values: CDR1 ENHRY, CDR2 SYGVKD. In DNA, the CDR3 is TGTGCCATCAGTGAAGGTGGACTAGCCGGTGAGCAGTACGTC. Its translation is CAISEGGLAGEQYV.

In this sample, this clonotype turned up a few times. The rearrangement uses TRBV12-3 or TRBV12-4 and TRBJ2-3, with D possibly being TRBD1 (6 bases). Trimming stripped 5 bases from V and 14 bases from J, with 23 bases between. CDR3 size: 14 residues. The CDR3 nucleotides are TGTGCCAGCAGTCCTCGTGGGGGCCAGCACGTGGGGTATTTT. It codes for CASSPRGGQHVGYF.

The genes are TRBV5-1 and TRBJ1-2; 8 nucleotides line up with TRBD1. Germline assignment: CDR1 SGHRS and CDR2 YFSETQ. This CDR3 is built from 13 residues. The V segment lost 0 bases and the J segment 6 bases; nucleotides outside the gene matches: 1. The CDR3 nucleotides are TGCGCCAGCAGCTTGGAACAGGGGGATGGCTACACCTTC. Translating it yields CASSLEQGDGYTF.

This clonotype was detected ten times or more. This chain joins TRBV11-2 and TRBJ1-2, with no clear D. Trimming shortened V by 3 bases and J by 1 base, and 0 bases separated the two germline ends. The germline gives CDR1 SGHAT, CDR2 FQNNGV. This CDR3 has 11 amino acids. DNA for the CDR3: TGTGCCAGCAGCTTTAACTATGGCTACACCTTC. Its protein is CASSFNYGYTF. Combining the CDR3 with reference TRBV11-2 and TRBJ1-2 gives the whole variable domain EAGVAQSPRYKIIEKRQSVAFWCNPISGHATLYWYQQILGQGPKLLIQFQNNGVVDDSQLPKDRFSAERLKGVDSTLKIQPAKLEDSAVYLCASSFNYGYTFGSGTRLTVV.

This clonotype was counted ten times or more. V is TRBV7-2 and J is TRBJ2-3; 7 nucleotides agree with TRBD1. This CDR3 comprises 14 residues. Germline CDR1 is SGHTA and CDR2 is FQGNSA. The V and J ends lost 5 bases and 2 bases, in that order; junction bases with no gene match: 4. The CDR3 nucleotides read TGTGCCAGCAGCCCGGGACAGTTCACAGATACGCAGTATTTT. Translated, it gives CASSPGQFTDTQYF.

This clonotype appeared a few times. This rearrangement joins TRBV5-1 to TRBJ1-5; possibly TRBD1 for D (5 bases). The CDR3 has 13 residues. Looked up from germline, CDR1 is SGHRS and CDR2 is YFSETQ. V was clipped by 4 bases and J by 7 bases, with 12 bases between them. The CDR3 loop reads CASSRGAGQPQHF. The CDR3, as DNA: TGCGCCAGCAGCCGGGGAGCAGGGCAGCCCCAGCATTTT.

This clonotype was counted many times. The chain has TRBV18 and TRBJ2-3, with no clear D. The CDR3 runs 17 residues. V was cut by 0 bases and J by 1 base, with 14 bases left in between. Per the germline V gene, CDR1 is KGHSH and CDR2 is LQKENI. The DNA of the CDR3 is TGTGCCAGCTCACCACCGGGTGCAGGATCGGGCACAGATACGCAGTATTTT. It is translated as CASSPPGAGSGTDTQYF.

This clonotype was seen only a few times. The gene calls are TRBV4-1 and TRBJ2-4, with D tentatively TRBD1 (5 bases). The CDR3 sequence is 19 residues long. The germline V gene has CDR1 MGHRA and CDR2 YSYEKL. Trimming took off 0 bases at V and 1 base at J, with 19 bases between the two ends. CDR3 bases: TGCGCCAGCAGCCAAGATAACAGGATCTTCGGTAGGGCCAAAAACATTCAGTACTTC. Encoded protein: CASSQDNRIFGRAKNIQYF.

The rearrangement joins TRBV9 to TRBJ2-2; maybe TRBD1 (6 bases). The CDR3 is 16 amino acids. Germline CDR1 reads SGDLS; CDR2 reads YYNGEE. V dropped 0 bases and J dropped 6 bases, with 15 bases sitting between them. The chain's CDR3 is CASSVASPSGAGELFF. The CDR3, as DNA: TGTGCCAGCAGCGTAGCTTCCCCATCAGGGGCCGGGGAGCTGTTTTTT.

The sample holds a few counts of this clonotype. V and J are TRBV6-5 and TRBJ2-3; D gene unclear. V was shortened by 2 bases and J by 0 bases, with 9 bases between the two germline ends. The CDR3 loop spans 15 amino acids. The germline gives CDR1 MNHEY, CDR2 SVGAGI. CDR3 region: CASSYGDISTDTQYF. CDR3 sequence (DNA): TGTGCCAGCAGTTACGGGGATATCAGCACAGATACGCAGTATTTT.

The J gene is TRBJ2-1, the V gene TRBV5-4, with D possibly TRBD2 on 6 matching bases. Germline V gives CDR1 SGHNT, CDR2 YYREEE (reference sequence). This CDR3 region has 12 residues. Trimming removed 0 bases at V and 10 bases at J, with 8 bases between. The DNA for the CDR3 is TGTGCCAGCAGCTTGGCGGGGGTAGAGCAGTTCTTC. This gives the protein CASSLAGVEQFF.

This clonotype appeared a few times. The V gene is TRBV9, the J gene TRBJ2-1, with D unresolved. V was pared by 0 bases and J by 1 base, with 8 bases between. The CDR3 consists of 15 residues. Germline CDR1 SGDLS, CDR2 YYNGEE. The CDR3 DNA reads TGTGCCAGCAGCGTAGATGGAATTTCCTACAATGAGCAGTTCTTC. It specifies CASSVDGISYNEQFF.

The chain links TRBV5-1 to TRBJ1-1; D unresolved. Trimming removed 2 bases at V and 4 bases at J, with 12 bases between. The CDR3 loop spans 14 amino acids. Germline CDR1 is SGHRS and CDR2 is YFSETQ. This CDR3 is CASSFQASATEAFF. The DNA of the CDR3 is TGCGCCAGCAGCTTTCAGGCAAGCGCCACTGAAGCTTTCTTT.

This clonotype turned up a few times. CDR3 nucleotide sequence: TGTGCCAGCAGTTTAGAGCAGATTCTAGAGACCCAGTACTTC. Amino acid sequence: CASSLEQILETQYF. The genes are TRBV12-3 or TRBV12-4 and TRBJ2-5; D unclear. The germline V and J ends were trimmed by 1 base and 4 bases, with 10 bases remaining between them. The CDR3 runs 14 residues.

The gene calls are TRBV7-6 and TRBJ2-2; TRBD2 agrees at 11 bases. The germline gives CDR1 SGHVS, CDR2 FNYEAQ. Trimming took 3 bases from V and 4 from J; bases not matched to a gene: 7. The CDR3 spans 17 residues. CDR3 residues: CASSFPPSGGSTGELFF. The CDR3 DNA sequence: TGTGCCAGCAGCTTTCCTCCTAGCGGGGGGAGCACCGGGGAGCTGTTTTTT.

The J gene is TRBJ2-7, the V gene TRBV10-3; D call uncertain. The V end lost 6 bases, the J end lost 3 bases, and 21 bases lay between the germline ends. Germline V CDR1 and CDR2: ENHRY, SYGVKD. The CDR3 is 16 amino acids. The CDR3 sequence is CAISTFQELLLYEQYV. DNA for the CDR3: TGTGCCATCAGCACGTTTCAGGAGCTCCTACTCTACGAGCAGTACGTC.

The rearrangement links TRBV12-3 or TRBV12-4 to TRBJ2-3; D is ambiguous. Between the trimmed V and J ends, which lost 3 bases and 9 bases, there was a span of 13 bases. The CDR3 is made up of 13 amino acids. The CDR3 reads CASSFHWSGTQYF. As DNA, the CDR3 is TGTGCCAGCAGTTTCCACTGGTCCGGAACGCAGTATTTT.

This clonotype was counted only a few times. The chain is built from TRBV4-2 and TRBJ2-6, with 8 bases aligning to TRBD2. Germline CDR1 LGHNA, CDR2 YNFKEQ. V lost 1 base to trimming and J lost 3 bases; unmatched junction nucleotides: 5. The CDR3 loop spans 17 amino acids. DNA of the CDR3: TGTGCCAGCAGCCAAGCGGGGGGGCGCGTTGGGGCCAACGTCCTGACTTTC. Translating gives CASSQAGGRVGANVLTF.

The CDR3 loop reads CSVAVRLRDTQYF. For the CDR3, the DNA is TGCAGCGTGGCGGTACGTCTGCGTGATACGCAGTATTTT. This chain connects TRBV29-1 to TRBJ2-3; D gene ambiguous. CDR3 length: 13 residues. In germline, CDR1 is SQVTM, CDR2 ANQGSEA. Trimming took off 6 bases at V and 6 bases at J, with 16 bases between the two ends.

The chain recombines TRBV3-1 with TRBJ2-1; 11 bases are a match to TRBD2. Germline assignment: CDR1 LGHDT and CDR2 YNNKEL (reference sequence). The V segment lost 1 base and the J segment 10 bases; nucleotides outside the gene matches: 6. This CDR3 has 15 residues. The CDR3 DNA reads as TGTGCCAGCAGCCAAGTAGCGGGGGGGTCAACGGAGCAGTTCTTC. Translating it yields CASSQVAGGSTEQFF.

Ten or more counts support this clonotype. The chain couples TRBV4-3 to TRBJ2-4; 7 bases match TRBD1. V shed 4 bases, J shed 2 bases, and the junction held 8 bases outside the gene matches. The length of the CDR3 is 16 residues. Per the germline V gene, CDR1 is LGHNA and CDR2 is YSLEER. The CDR3 nucleotides are TGCGCCAGCAGCCCGGGTAGGGGGCGACCCAAAAACATTCAGTACTTC. Protein product: CASSPGRGRPKNIQYF.

The chain couples TRBV4-1 to TRBJ2-4; D gene ambiguous. Germline CDR1 and CDR2: MGHRA and YSYEKL. There are 15 residues in the CDR3. Trimming took 2 bases from V and 0 from J, leaving 8 bases between them. DNA for the CDR3: TGCGCCAGCAGCCAACTGGGGTTAGCCAAAAACATTCAGTACTTC. It translates to CASSQLGLAKNIQYF.